The 27 T cell receptor beta chains below all came from one sample that was sequenced in a study of blood T cell repertoires in COVID-19. Assay used: immunoSEQ multiplex PCR; TCRdb lists only in-frame clones, some missing. The repertoire holds around 25,000 clones, with roughly 90% as singletons. The sequenced sample consisted of peripheral blood. The receptors here all came from a human donor in a cohort sampled during active COVID-19.

The chain carries TRBV7-2 and TRBJ2-5, with a tentative D call TRBD1 (6 bases). This CDR3 comprises 15 residues. From germline, CDR1 is SGHTA and CDR2 FQGNSA. V shed 1 base and J shed 5 bases, with 14 bases lying between them. CDR3 nucleotide sequence: TGTGCCAGCAGCTTAGGGCCTGTTGGGGGCGAGACCCAGTACTTC. This codes for CASSLGPVGGETQYF. The whole variable domain, filled in from reference TRBV7-2 and TRBJ2-5, reads GAGVSQSPSNKVTEKGKDVELRCDPISGHTALYWYRQSLGQGLEFLIYFQGNSAPDKSGLPSDRFSAERTGGSVSTLTIQRTQQEDSAVYLCASSLGPVGGETQYFGPGTRLLVL.

V gene TRBV6-6 combines with J gene TRBJ2-5, with a possible D match to TRBD1 (5 bases). The CDR3 extends over 15 amino acids. V was shortened by 2 bases and J by 5 bases, with 15 bases between the two germline ends. Germline lookup yields CDR1 MNHNY and CDR2 SVGAGI (reference sequence). The CDR3 loop reads CASSYGPGSGETQYF. In DNA, the CDR3 is TGTGCCAGCAGTTACGGGCCAGGGTCGGGCGAGACCCAGTACTTC.

V usage is TRBV3-1 (or the pseudogene TRBV3-2) and J usage is TRBJ1-1; weak D call: TRBD1 (5 bases). Trimming took off 0 bases at V and 4 bases at J, with 15 bases between the two ends. The germline V gene encodes CDR1 LGHDT and CDR2 YNNKEL (reference sequence). This CDR3 is 16 amino acids long. The CDR3 nucleotides read TGTGCCAGCAGCCAAGACACAGGCCCGGCTGGCACTGAAGCTTTCTTT. It specifies CASSQDTGPAGTEAFF.

This sequence joins TRBV7-2 and TRBJ1-3, with 9 bases aligning to TRBD1. Germline lookup yields CDR1 SGHTA and CDR2 FQGNSA. The CDR3 contains 16 residues. V lost 2 bases to trimming and J lost 5 bases; unmatched junction nucleotides: 7. The CDR3 nucleotides are TGTGCCAGCAGCTTACTACCGGGACAGGGTAGAAACACCATATATTTT. This codes for CASSLLPGQGRNTIYF.

This chain uses TRBV3-1 (or the pseudogene TRBV3-2) with TRBJ2-2, with TRBD1 matching 10 bases. This CDR3 contains 17 residues. V trimming: 0 bases; J trimming: 5 bases; junction bases outside the gene matches: 6. Germline V CDR1 and CDR2: LGHDT, YNNKEL (reference sequence). CDR3 bases: TGTGCCAGCAGCCAAGATCGAGGGACAGGGGTAACCGGGGAGCTGTTTTTT. This codes for CASSQDRGTGVTGELFF.

This chain joins TRBV12-3 or TRBV12-4 and TRBJ1-6; D not certain. The V and J ends lost 4 bases and 7 bases respectively, with 2 bases between them. CDR3 length equals 11 residues. Here the CDR3 DNA reads TGTGCCAGCAGTTCGAATTCACCCCTCCACTTT. Its translation: CASSSNSPLHF.

The chain links TRBV4-3 to TRBJ2-1; TRBD2 matches at 9 bases. The CDR3 is 19 amino acids. V shed 1 base, J shed 4 bases, and the junction held 14 bases outside the gene matches. Looked up from germline, CDR1 is LGHNA and CDR2 is YSLEER. CDR3 sequence reads: CASSQGRLAGVRGYNEQFF. CDR3 coding DNA: TGCGCCAGCAGCCAAGGCAGGTTAGCGGGAGTCCGAGGATACAATGAGCAGTTCTTC.

The V call is TRBV21-1, the J call TRBJ1-6; no DNA check was done on the table's D call, TRBD1. TRBV21-1 corresponds to a pseudogene. The CDR3 has 17 amino acids. This chain's CDR3 is CASKKNGTGLNNSPLHF. CDR3 DNA: TGTGCCAGCAAAAAAAACGGGACAGGGCTTAATAATTCACCCCTCCACTTT.

The chain has TRBV5-1 and TRBJ2-5; 12 bases align to TRBD2. The ends lost 4 bases at V and 1 base at J; junction bases unmatched: 2. The CDR3 contains 15 residues. CDR1 is SGHRS, CDR2 YFSETQ, per germline. CDR3 DNA: TGCGCCAGCAGCGAACTAGCGGGGGGCCAAGAGACCCAGTACTTC. Encoded protein: CASSELAGGQETQYF. The full variable domain, with the rest looked up from reference TRBV5-1 and TRBJ2-5, is KAGVTQTPRYLIKTRGQQVTLSCSPISGHRSVSWYQQTPGQGLQFLFEYFSETQRNKGNFPGRFSGRQFSNSRSEMNVSTLELGDSALYLCASSELAGGQETQYFGPGTRLLVL.

V usage is TRBV28 and J usage is TRBJ1-1; D uncertain. This CDR3 is built from 12 residues. The germline V gene encodes CDR1 MDHEN and CDR2 SYDVKM. V lost 10 bases and J 5 bases, leaving 14 bases between the germline ends. The DNA for the CDR3 is TGTGCCATTTTAACAAGCAGGACTGAAGCTTTCTTT. It encodes CAILTSRTEAFF.

The V call is TRBV19, the J call TRBJ1-1, with D possibly TRBD1 on 5 matching bases. CDR3 length equals 14 residues. Germline V CDR1 and CDR2: LNHDA, SQIVND (reference sequence). V lost 3 bases, J lost 8 bases, and 16 bases lay in between. CDR3 sequence: CASSILAAGSEAFF. CDR3 sequence (DNA): TGTGCCAGTAGTATCTTGGCGGCAGGGTCAGAAGCTTTCTTT.

The chain links TRBV4-1 to TRBJ2-5; D might be TRBD2 (6 bases). This CDR3 comprises 15 residues. Germline assignment: CDR1 MGHRA and CDR2 YSYEKL. Trimming removed 0 bases at V and 0 bases at J, with 8 bases between. The CDR3 nucleotides read TGCGCCAGCAGCCAAGATGGGACTCACCAAGAGACCCAGTACTTC. It is translated as CASSQDGTHQETQYF.

V usage is TRBV5-6 and J usage is TRBJ2-7; possibly TRBD1 for D (5 bases). In germline, CDR1 is SGHDT, CDR2 YYEEEE. V lost 6 bases to trimming and J lost 0 bases, with 16 bases between them. The CDR3 covers 15 residues. This CDR3 reads CASITRGLLSYEQYF. CDR3 in DNA: TGTGCCAGCATCACAAGGGGCCTACTCTCCTACGAGCAGTACTTC.

This chain joins TRBV25-1 and TRBJ1-3, with TRBD1 as a possible D gene (5 bases). Trimming cost V 4 bases and J 1 base, with 20 bases left between them. CDR3 length: 18 amino acids. CDR1 and CDR2 from the germline V gene are MGHDK and SYGVNS. The CDR3 DNA is TGTGCCAGCAGTGGGGCTCTGGGATCAGGGTTTTCTGGAAACACCATATATTTT. Amino acids: CASSGALGSGFSGNTIYF.

In DNA form, the CDR3 reads TGTGCCAGCAGTTCTCCAGCGGGAGATACCGGGGAGCTGTTTTTT. Translation gives CASSSPAGDTGELFF. The V and J genes are TRBV28 and TRBJ2-2; TRBD2 agrees at 8 bases. The CDR3 consists of 15 residues. The V gene end was trimmed by 4 bases and the J gene end by 5 bases; junction bases not matched to a gene: 6. Germline-derived CDR1 and CDR2 are MDHEN and SYDVKM.

The rearrangement joins TRBV5-1 to TRBJ2-1; a weak D match, TRBD2 (6 bases). The V end lost 4 bases, the J end lost 0 bases, and 11 bases lay between the germline ends. Per germline, CDR1 SGHRS and CDR2 YFSETQ. CDR3 length: 15 residues. CDR3 coding DNA: TGCGCCAGCAGCGAGGCGGGGAGCTCCTACAATGAGCAGTTCTTC. This encodes CASSEAGSSYNEQFF.

The V call is TRBV2, the J call TRBJ1-6; tentatively, D is TRBD1 (6 bases). The V end was cut by 7 bases, the J end by 7 bases, with 20 bases between. The CDR3 loop spans 16 amino acids. Per the germline V gene, CDR1 is SNHLY and CDR2 is FYNNEI. CDR3 sequence (DNA): TGTGCCAGCACTGTCATGGGGGGGCGAGTAAATTCACCCCTCCACTTT. Its translation: CASTVMGGRVNSPLHF.

The V call is TRBV9, the J call TRBJ2-3; no definite D call. Trimming removed 7 bases from V and 0 bases from J, with 9 bases in between. This CDR3 spans 13 amino acids. Germline CDR1 SGDLS, CDR2 YYNGEE. CDR3 loop: CASVPPSTDTQYF. In nucleotides, the CDR3 is TGTGCCAGCGTCCCTCCCAGCACAGATACGCAGTATTTT. The whole variable domain, remainder taken from reference TRBV9 and TRBJ2-3, is DSGVTQTPKHLITATGQRVTLRCSPRSGDLSVYWYQQSLDQGLQFLIQYYNGEERAKGNILERFSAQQFPDLHSELNLSSLELGDSALYFCASVPPSTDTQYFGPGTRLTVL.

The chain has TRBV18 and TRBJ2-5; D is undetermined. Trimming removed 7 bases at V and 0 bases at J, with 9 bases between. CDR1 KGHSH and CDR2 LQKENI come from the germline V gene. This CDR3 has 13 amino acids. DNA of the CDR3: TGTGCCAGCTTGGTCGGGTACCAAGAGACCCAGTACTTC. Amino acid sequence: CASLVGYQETQYF.

This chain connects TRBV28 to TRBJ2-2; D is possibly TRBD1 (7 bases). The germline V and J ends were trimmed by 2 bases and 7 bases, with 14 bases remaining between them. Germline values: CDR1 MDHEN, CDR2 SYDVKM. This CDR3 spans 15 amino acids. The CDR3 here is CASSLEGAGIGELFF. The CDR3 DNA is TGTGCCAGCAGTTTAGAGGGGGCGGGAATCGGGGAGCTGTTTTTT.

This chain links TRBV6-5 with TRBJ2-7; 11 bases fit TRBD1. V lost 7 bases to trimming and J lost 5 bases; unmatched junction nucleotides: 7. CDR3 length: 14 residues. Germline assignment: CDR1 MNHEY and CDR2 SVGAGI. The CDR3 region has the DNA TGTGCCAGCAAATACGGACAGGGGGCCAACGAGCAGTACTTC. It yields the protein CASKYGQGANEQYF.

This clone was counted between two and nine times. The chain links TRBV27 to TRBJ2-1, with 8 bases identical to TRBD1. V gave up 2 bases and J gave up 4 bases; unmatched junction bases: 10. The CDR3 loop spans 17 amino acids. Germline V lookup: CDR1 MNHEY, CDR2 SMNVEV (reference sequence). CDR3: CASSLHPPGQVYNEQFF. The CDR3 nucleotides read TGTGCCAGCAGTTTACACCCACCGGGACAGGTATACAATGAGCAGTTCTTC.

This clone showed up just a few times. V usage is TRBV2 and J usage is TRBJ1-6; 8 positions match TRBD1. J gave up 7 bases and V 8 bases, and 10 bases lay outside the gene matches. This CDR3 region has 15 residues. Germline V gene lookup returns CDR1 SNHLY and CDR2 FYNNEI. The CDR3 DNA follows: TGTGCCAGCGGAAGGACAGGGACAGCCAATTCACCCCTCCACTTT. It is translated as CASGRTGTANSPLHF.

This sequence joins TRBV19 and TRBJ1-6; D remains unclear. Trimming removed 5 bases from V and 8 bases from J, with 10 bases in between. The CDR3 spans 13 residues. Germline V gives CDR1 LNHDA, CDR2 SQIVND (reference sequence). The CDR3 loop reads CASSFTGDSPLHF. The CDR3 DNA reads TGTGCCAGTAGTTTTACCGGGGATTCACCCCTCCACTTT.

The gene calls are TRBV29-1 and TRBJ1-6, with 7 bases that match TRBD1. V lost 5 bases and J lost 7; bases outside the gene matches: 5. Per germline, CDR1 SQVTM and CDR2 ANQGSEA. The CDR3 contains 13 residues. CDR3 nucleotides: TGCAGCGTTTCGACAGGGACCAATTCACCCCTCCACTTT. Residues: CSVSTGTNSPLHF. Full variable domain (rest looked up from reference TRBV29-1 and TRBJ1-6): SAVISQKPSRDICQRGTSLTIQCQVDSQVTMMFWYRQQPGQSLTLIATANQGSEATYESGFVIDKFPISRPNLTFSTLTVSNMSPEDSSIYLCSVSTGTNSPLHFGNGTRLTVT.

This sequence joins TRBV19 and TRBJ2-1; the match to TRBD2 covers 12 bases. Germline V gene lookup returns CDR1 LNHDA and CDR2 SQIVND (reference sequence). The CDR3 sequence is 14 residues long. Trimming removed 0 bases from V and 13 bases from J; junction bases left unmatched: 4. DNA for the CDR3: TGTGCCAGTAGTATAGAACTAGCGGGAGGTAAACAGTTCTTC. Encoded protein: CASSIELAGGKQFF.

The chain combines TRBV19 with TRBJ2-4; D may be TRBD1 (6 bases). Trimming removed 8 bases at V and 9 bases at J, with 14 bases between. The V gene's germline CDR1 is LNHDA and CDR2 SQIVND (reference sequence). This CDR3 is built from 12 residues. DNA for the CDR3: TGTGCCAGTCAGGACAGCGGTCCCATTCAGTACTTC. Amino acid sequence: CASQDSGPIQYF.